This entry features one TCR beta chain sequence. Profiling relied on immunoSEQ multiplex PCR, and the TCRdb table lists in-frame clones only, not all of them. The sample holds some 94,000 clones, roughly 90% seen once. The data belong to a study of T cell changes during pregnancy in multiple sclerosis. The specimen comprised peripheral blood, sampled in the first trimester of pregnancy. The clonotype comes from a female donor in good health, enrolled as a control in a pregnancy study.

The CDR3, as DNA: TGTGCCAGCAGCATCCTAGCGCTCGTCACTGAAGCTTTCTTT. Residues: CASSILALVTEAFF. The chain links TRBV5-5 to TRBJ1-1; D is undetermined. Germline V CDR1 and CDR2: SGHKS, YYEKEE (reference sequence). The ends were cut back, 4 bases at V and 4 bases at J, with 14 bases in the middle. The CDR3 spans 14 residues.